Each of the 20 T cell receptor beta chains below was sequenced from the same sample in a study of identical twins. TCRdb re-analysed the 5' RACE reads in MiXCR, keeping a single row per CDR3 protein. Among some 190,000 distinct CDR3 sequences listed, less than 20% were seen once. These data are also associated with another study on T cells expressing NK-cell markers.

The material sequenced was CD8+ T cells sorted from blood. These receptor sequences come from a woman between 18 and 29 years old in good health.

The chain couples TRBV5-1 to TRBJ2-5; possibly TRBD1 for D (5 bases). The CDR3 is 16 residues long. Between the trimmed V and J ends, which lost 2 bases and 0 bases, there was a span of 14 bases. CDR1 and CDR2 from the germline V gene are SGHRS and YFSETQ. CDR3 nucleotides: TGCGCCAGCAGCTTAGGGGAAACCTCCTACCAAGAGACCCAGTACTTC. Protein: CASSLGETSYQETQYF.

The chain recombines TRBV29-1 with TRBJ2-7; D is unresolved. CDR1 and CDR2 (germline): SQVTM, ANQGSEA. The CDR3 has 12 amino acids. Deletions cut 1 base from V and 3 bases from J, with 7 bases between. CDR3 region: CSVEGRFYEQYF. DNA for the CDR3: TGCAGCGTTGAAGGTAGATTCTACGAGCAGTACTTC.

The chain employs TRBV12-3 or TRBV12-4 and TRBJ2-7; D possibly corresponds to TRBD1 (6 bases). This CDR3 region has 14 residues. Between the trimmed V and J ends, which lost 5 bases and 4 bases, there was a span of 15 bases. CDR3 DNA: TGTGCCAGCAGTCGTCCGGGACATAGGTACGAGCAGTACTTC. It is translated as CASSRPGHRYEQYF.

V is TRBV7-9 and J is TRBJ2-7; the match to TRBD1 covers 10 bases. In germline, CDR1 is SEHNR, CDR2 FQNEAQ (reference sequence). Germline trimming cut 5 bases from V and 3 bases from J; bases unmatched to any gene: 7. The CDR3 is 15 residues long. The chain's CDR3 is CASSAEGQGSYEQYF. Here the CDR3 DNA reads TGTGCCAGCAGCGCGGAGGGACAGGGGAGCTACGAGCAGTACTTC.

This clonotype was observed once. The chain is built from TRBV20-1 and TRBJ2-1, with 7 bases that match TRBD2. The germline V gene encodes CDR1 DFQATT and CDR2 SNEGSKA (reference sequence). The CDR3 is 15 residues long. V dropped 2 bases and J dropped 6; count of bases not matched to a gene: 10. CDR3 DNA: TGCAGTGCTAGATCCGGCTTGGGAGGGCTCAATGAGCAGTTCTTC. Its translation is CSARSGLGGLNEQFF.

Comments on this clonotype: Without the conserved terminal phenylalanine or tryptophan, this CDR3 likely stems from a read error. This rearrangement joins TRBV7-2 to TRBJ2-7; D unclear. CDR3 size: 15 residues. CDR1 and CDR2 from the germline V gene are SGHTA and FQGNSA. Between the trimmed V and J ends, which lost 5 bases and 1 base, there was a span of 15 bases. The chain's CDR3 is CASSPTDSLSYEQYY. For the CDR3, the DNA is TGTGCCAGCAGCCCTACAGACTCTTTATCCTACGAGCAGTACTAC.

The J gene is TRBJ2-5, the V gene TRBV14; 7 bases match TRBD2. CDR3 size: 12 residues. The germline gives CDR1 SGHDN, CDR2 FVKESK. The CDR3 region is CAYGGGQETQYF. CDR3 nucleotide sequence: TGTGCATATGGCGGGGGCCAAGAGACCCAGTACTTC.

This clonotype has only a few counts. The chain is built from TRBV5-1 and TRBJ2-2; a weak D match, TRBD2 (6 bases). This CDR3 comprises 16 residues. The V end was cut by 4 bases, the J end by 0 bases, with 13 bases between. Germline V gene sequence: CDR1 SGHRS, CDR2 YFSETQ. The CDR3 loop is CASSPRREPNTGELFF. The CDR3, as DNA: TGCGCCAGCAGCCCCCGTCGGGAGCCGAACACCGGGGAGCTGTTTTTT.

The genes are TRBV5-5 and TRBJ2-7; 10 bases map to TRBD2. CDR1 and CDR2 from the germline V gene are SGHKS and YYEKEE (reference sequence). The CDR3 contains 15 residues. V shed 4 bases and J 3 bases; nucleotides not matched to a gene: 7. The DNA for the CDR3 is TGTGCCAGCAGCCCCAACCTAGCGGGGGACTACGAGCAGTACTTC. This sequence encodes CASSPNLAGDYEQYF.

This clonotype showed up many times. The chain joins TRBV12-3 or TRBV12-4 to TRBJ2-2; 8 bases line up with TRBD1. With V trimmed by 6 bases and J by 2 bases, 8 bases remained unmatched. This CDR3 has 16 residues. In nucleotides, the CDR3 is TGTGCCAGCAGCAAGCTGGCAGGGGGCAACACCGGGGAGCTGTTTTTT. Translation gives CASSKLAGGNTGELFF.

This clonotype was found a few times. This chain joins TRBV5-1 and TRBJ1-2; the D is unclear. With 0 bases removed from V and 6 bases from J, the gap between germline ends came to 6 bases. CDR3 length: 12 amino acids. Germline CDR1 reads SGHRS; CDR2 reads YFSETQ. CDR3 coding DNA: TGCGCCAGCAGCTTGGCTTTGGATGGCTACACCTTC. Its translation: CASSLALDGYTF.

This clonotype was recorded at least ten times. This chain joins TRBV7-9 and TRBJ2-1; D gene uncertain. Germline CDR1 reads SEHNR; CDR2 reads FQNEAQ (reference sequence). Trimming stripped 1 base from V and 3 bases from J, with 10 bases between. The CDR3 length is 15 residues. This chain's CDR3 is CASSLVGFLYNEQFF. The CDR3 DNA reads TGTGCCAGCAGCTTAGTAGGGTTCCTCTACAATGAGCAGTTCTTC.

This clonotype was recorded a few times. The chain couples TRBV15 to TRBJ2-2; unclear D gene. The CDR3 spans 17 residues. Trimming took 0 bases from V and 3 from J, leaving 14 bases between them. CDR1 and CDR2 (germline): LNHNV, YYDKDF (reference sequence). The CDR3 DNA sequence: TGTGCCACCAGCAGAGATCGACAAGGGATCTACACCGGGGAGCTGTTTTTT. Its protein product is CATSRDRQGIYTGELFF.

This clonotype was picked up a small number of times. The chain joins TRBV7-9 to TRBJ2-1, with 11 bases fitting TRBD2. Losses at the gene ends were 3 bases for V and 4 bases for J; bases not matched to a gene: 5. The CDR3 is made up of 16 amino acids. Germline CDR1 is SEHNR and CDR2 is FQNEAQ (reference sequence). In nucleotides, the CDR3 is TGTGCCAGCAGCTTGGGACTAGCGGAGGGTTACAATGAGCAGTTCTTC. Protein product: CASSLGLAEGYNEQFF.

This rearrangement joins TRBV5-1 to TRBJ2-1, with 8 bases fitting TRBD1. The V segment lost 1 base and the J segment 3 bases; nucleotides outside the gene matches: 3. CDR3 size: 15 residues. The germline CDR1 and CDR2 sequences are SGHRS and YFSETQ. CDR3 nucleotide sequence: TGCGCCAGCAGCTTGACAGGGGGAGACTACAATGAGCAGTTCTTC. Protein product: CASSLTGGDYNEQFF. Using reference TRBV5-1 and TRBJ2-1 for the parts outside the CDR3, the full variable domain is KAGVTQTPRYLIKTRGQQVTLSCSPISGHRSVSWYQQTPGQGLQFLFEYFSETQRNKGNFPGRFSGRQFSNSRSEMNVSTLELGDSALYLCASSLTGGDYNEQFFGPGTRLTVL.

This clonotype was seen a few times. V is TRBV5-1 and J is TRBJ2-1; D possibly matches TRBD1 or TRBD2 (5 bases each). Germline lookup yields CDR1 SGHRS and CDR2 YFSETQ. V was cut by 5 bases and J by 15 bases, with 42 bases left in between. The CDR3 is made up of 20 amino acids. In DNA, the CDR3 is TGCGCCAGCAGTTATTCTCCTAAGTGGGACCGTGGTGATACAATCATGACGTGGTTCTTC. Encoded protein: CASSYSPKWDRGDTIMTWFF.

The rearrangement links TRBV7-9 to TRBJ2-3, with 11 bases matching TRBD2. The CDR3 consists of 16 residues. Germline V gene sequence: CDR1 SEHNR, CDR2 FQNEAQ (reference sequence). Losses at the gene ends were 5 bases for V and 2 bases for J; bases not matched to a gene: 6. In nucleotides, the CDR3 is TGTGCCAGCAGCCGAGGGACTAGCGGATACACAGATACGCAGTATTTT. It yields the protein CASSRGTSGYTDTQYF. The full variable domain, in which reference TRBV7-9 and TRBJ2-3 provide the parts outside the CDR3, is DTGVSQNPRHKITKRGQNVTFRCDPISEHNRLYWYRQTLGQGPEFLTYFQNEAQLEKSRLLSDRFSAERPKGSFSTLEIQRTEQGDSAMYLCASSRGTSGYTDTQYFGPGTRLTVL.

This clonotype appeared a few times. This sequence joins TRBV4-3 and TRBJ2-1, with D possibly being TRBD2 (6 bases). CDR1 and CDR2 from the germline V gene are LGHNA and YSLEER. The V gene lost 2 bases and the J gene lost 10 bases, with 9 bases spanning the gap. The CDR3 is 12 residues long. CDR3 amino acids: CASSQPGEEQFF. In DNA form, the CDR3 reads TGCGCCAGCAGCCAACCGGGGGAGGAGCAGTTCTTC.

A few counts support this clonotype. The CDR3, as DNA: TGTGCCAGCAGTGAGGAAGGGGAAAAACTGTTTTTT. This sequence encodes CASSEEGEKLFF. The V call is TRBV6-6, the J call TRBJ1-4, with D hard to call. Trimming removed 5 bases at V and 8 bases at J, with 9 bases between. The CDR3 totals 12 residues. From germline, CDR1 is MNHNY and CDR2 SVGAGI (reference sequence).

This clonotype was recorded at least ten times. One end of the junction fails to match germline, which may point to a read error. The chain links TRBV7-9 to TRBJ1-1; D is unclear. The CDR3 contains 11 residues. The V gene's germline CDR1 is SEHNR and CDR2 FQNEAQ (reference sequence). In nucleotides, the CDR3 is TGCGCCAGCAGCATGAACACTGAAGCTTTCTTT. It encodes CASSMNTEAFF.